This T cell receptor beta chain was sequenced in a study of spatial heterogeneity in lung cancer. For the study at large: Among detected sequences, beta-chain ones consistently exceeded alpha-chain ones in number. Study-wide results and limits: TCRs found ubiquitously expanded in tumor appeared in blood more at resection than at follow-up.

The CDR3 is 18 amino acids. The germline V gene has CDR1 MNHNS and CDR2 SASEGT. The V segment lost 6 bases and the J segment 6 bases; nucleotides outside the gene matches: 16. Every TCR cDNA molecule bore its own unique molecular identifier. Each CDR3 protein is one row after TCRdb ran MiXCR on the 5' RACE reads. The profile covers about 22,000 distinct CDR3 sequences, with about 4.3% appearing a single time and 30% to 35% taken by the ten largest. This clonotype came up many times. What it binds is unknown. Time point specified: sample taken at primary tumor resection. Unsorted whole RNA samples from tumor, nontumor lung or frozen PBMC were sequenced. Patients with untreated early-stage non-small cell lung cancer, numbering 72, were the donors.

The gene calls are TRBV6-1 and TRBJ1-4; 10 bases align to TRBD1. The TCR sequence derives from a male donor with early-stage non-small cell lung cancer. This specimen consisted of PBMCs, obtained at surgery. The CDR3 coding sequence is TGTGCCAGCAGGGACAGGGGGGCGCGACCCTTCAGGGATGAAAAACTGTTTTTT. It encodes CASRDRGARPFRDEKLFF.